These 6 T cell receptor beta chains came from one sample sequenced in a study of shared clonotypes between healthy human individuals. CD45RO-negative, CCR7-positively selected cells formed the naive CD8 fraction, excluding terminally differentiated effector memory CD45RA+ cells. Some clones are missing from TCRdb's copy, which holds only in-frame ones; the method was immunoSEQ multiplex PCR. The data show millions of clones, with approximately 94% seen just once and around 1.7% held by the top ten. Sequencing input: naive CD8+ T cells from PBMCs. Every receptor here comes from a man in his late teens or twenties in good health. Some clones in this sample may be carry-over from other donors' samples.

V is TRBV28 and J is TRBJ2-2; D not certain. The CDR3 spans 14 residues. Trimming removed 7 bases at V and 6 bases at J, with 15 bases between. Germline-derived CDR1 and CDR2 are MDHEN and SYDVKM. The chain's CDR3 is CASTSPNYSGELFF. CDR3 DNA: TGTGCCAGCACTTCACCAAATTACTCCGGGGAGCTGTTTTTT.

The rearrangement uses TRBV7-9 and TRBJ1-1, with D unresolved. CDR3 length: 16 residues. In germline, CDR1 is SEHNR, CDR2 FQNEAQ (reference sequence). The germline V and J ends were trimmed by 2 bases and 4 bases, with 17 bases remaining between them. The CDR3 region is CASSLISADRTTEAFF. CDR3 coding DNA: TGTGCCAGCAGCTTAATCTCAGCGGATCGAACCACTGAAGCTTTCTTT.

The sample holds a few counts of this clone. The V and J genes are TRBV10-2 and TRBJ2-7; TRBD2 might be the D (5 bases). V lost 6 bases to trimming and J lost 6 bases, with 15 bases between them. The CDR3 loop spans 13 amino acids. CDR1 is WSHSY, CDR2 SAAADI, per germline. CDR3 DNA sequence: TGCGCCAGCAGCGACCGGAAGCGGAGCGAGCAGTACTTC. Its protein is CASSDRKRSEQYF.

V and J are TRBV5-6 and TRBJ1-1, with a possible D match to TRBD1 (5 bases). The CDR3 has 17 residues. The V end lost 2 bases, the J end lost 1 base, and 18 bases lay between the germline ends. Germline V CDR1 and CDR2: SGHDT, YYEEEE. The DNA of the CDR3 is TGTGCCAGCAGCTTAGGAATCGGGGCTATCGGGAACACTGAAGCTTTCTTT. Encoded protein: CASSLGIGAIGNTEAFF.

This chain connects TRBV7-2 to TRBJ2-7; TRBD2 aligns across 10 bases. V gave up 4 bases and J gave up 5 bases; unmatched junction bases: 5. The CDR3 has 14 residues. Germline assignment: CDR1 SGHTA and CDR2 FQGNSA. For the CDR3, the DNA is TGTGCCAGCAGCTCCGAGCGGGAGGGCAACGAGCAGTACTTC. It codes for CASSSEREGNEQYF.

This chain connects TRBV5-6 to TRBJ2-3, with TRBD2 identical over 11 bases. V was clipped by 2 bases and J by 0 bases; unmatched bases: 8. CDR3 length: 18 amino acids. CDR1 SGHDT and CDR2 YYEEEE come from the germline V gene. The CDR3 spells CASSFFVTSGTSTDTQYF. The CDR3 bases are TGTGCCAGCAGCTTCTTCGTGACTAGCGGGACAAGCACAGATACGCAGTATTTT.